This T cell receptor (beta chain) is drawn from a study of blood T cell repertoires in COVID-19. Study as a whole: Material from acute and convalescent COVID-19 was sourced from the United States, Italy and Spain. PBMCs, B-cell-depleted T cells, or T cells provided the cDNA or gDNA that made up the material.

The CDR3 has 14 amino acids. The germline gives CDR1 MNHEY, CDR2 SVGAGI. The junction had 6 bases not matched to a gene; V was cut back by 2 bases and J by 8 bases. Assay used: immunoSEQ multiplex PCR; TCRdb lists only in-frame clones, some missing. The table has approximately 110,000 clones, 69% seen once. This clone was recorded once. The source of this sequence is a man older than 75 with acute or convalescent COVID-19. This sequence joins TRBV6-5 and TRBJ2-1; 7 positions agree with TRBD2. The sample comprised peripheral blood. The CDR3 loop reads CASSYLGEGYEQFF. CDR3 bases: TGTGCCAGCAGTTACCTGGGGGAGGGCTATGAGCAGTTCTTC.